This entry describes one T cell receptor (beta chain). Its antigen is unidentified. CDR1 is SGHVS and CDR2 is FQNEAQ in the germline V gene. V lost 0 bases and J lost 0; bases outside the gene matches: 5. This CDR3 region has 17 residues. This entry belongs to a study of shared clonotypes between healthy human individuals. The overall study: The plates for each donor numbered three CD4 naive, three CD4 memory, two CD8 naive and one CD8 memory.

The assay was run at deep level. Some clones are missing from TCRdb's copy, which holds only in-frame ones; the method was immunoSEQ multiplex PCR. The sample includes about 110,000 clones, more than 65% of them seen just once. Study-wide points: As a rule, naive subsets had a larger estimated richness than memory subsets. Some clonotypes were shared by all four sorted-subset donors, while others were not shared. The non-shared ones had lower generation probabilities than the shared ones.

Source material: memory CD8+ T cells sorted from blood. Subset meaning: CD45RO+ cells pooled with CCR7-negative TemRA cells. V usage is TRBV7-8 and J usage is TRBJ2-1, with 7 bases lining up with TRBD2. The receptor was derived from a woman aged 25-40 years in good health. The DNA of the CDR3 is TGTGCCAGCAGCTTAGCCGTTGGCGGGAGCTCCTACAATGAGCAGTTCTTC. Translation gives CASSLAVGGSSYNEQFF.